This T cell receptor (beta chain) stems from a study of blood T cell repertoires in COVID-19. Turning to the study itself: COVID-19 samples collected from the United States, Italy and Spain covered acute and convalescent phases. In each case, the material was cDNA or gDNA derived from T cells, B-cell-depleted T cells, or PBMCs.

In the original workflow: For nucleated cells, counts were estimated from reference gene primer amplification. Clones were sequenced by immunoSEQ multiplex PCR, and TCRdb holds only the in-frame ones, with some missing. D and trimming were read from the DNA, whereas the V and J calls and clone size are those reported in that table. The sample shows some 400,000 clones, nearly 90% of them seen only once. V shed 1 base and J shed 6 bases, with 6 bases lying between them. The germline V gene encodes CDR1 SEHNR and CDR2 FQNEAQ (reference sequence). The CDR3 has 12 residues. This clone was picked up a small number of times.

This receptor was identified in a man younger than 35 with active or convalescent COVID-19. Sequenced material: peripheral blood. The chain recombines TRBV7-9 with TRBJ1-1; D gene unclear. This CDR3 is CASSLESSEAFF. CDR3 DNA: TGTGCCAGCAGCTTAGAGAGTTCTGAAGCTTTCTTT.